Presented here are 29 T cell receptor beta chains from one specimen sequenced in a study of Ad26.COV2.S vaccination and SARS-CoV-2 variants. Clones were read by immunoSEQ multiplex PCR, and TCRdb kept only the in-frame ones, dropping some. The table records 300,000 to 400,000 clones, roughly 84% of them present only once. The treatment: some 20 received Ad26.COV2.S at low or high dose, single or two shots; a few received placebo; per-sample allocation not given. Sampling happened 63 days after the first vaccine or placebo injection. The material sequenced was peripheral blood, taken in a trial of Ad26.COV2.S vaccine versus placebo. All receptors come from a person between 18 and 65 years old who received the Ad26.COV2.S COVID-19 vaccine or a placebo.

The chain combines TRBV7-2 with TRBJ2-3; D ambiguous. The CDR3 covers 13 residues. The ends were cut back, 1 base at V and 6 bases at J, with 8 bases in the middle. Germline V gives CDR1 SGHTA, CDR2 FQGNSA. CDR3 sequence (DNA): TGTGCCAGCAGCTTAGGGAACGGCGATACGCAGTATTTT. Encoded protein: CASSLGNGDTQYF.

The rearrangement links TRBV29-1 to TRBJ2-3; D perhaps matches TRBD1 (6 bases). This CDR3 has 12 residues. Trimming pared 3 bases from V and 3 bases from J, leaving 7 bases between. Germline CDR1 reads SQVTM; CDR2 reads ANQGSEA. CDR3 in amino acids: CSVDTGTDTQYF. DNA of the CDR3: TGCAGCGTTGATACAGGGACAGATACGCAGTATTTT.

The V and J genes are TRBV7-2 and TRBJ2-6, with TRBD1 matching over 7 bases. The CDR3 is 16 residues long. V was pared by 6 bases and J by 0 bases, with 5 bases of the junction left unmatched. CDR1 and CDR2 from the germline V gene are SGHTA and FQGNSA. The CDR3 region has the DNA TGTGCCAGCAGGGACAGGCCCGGCTCTGGGGCCAACGTCCTGACTTTC. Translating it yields CASRDRPGSGANVLTF.

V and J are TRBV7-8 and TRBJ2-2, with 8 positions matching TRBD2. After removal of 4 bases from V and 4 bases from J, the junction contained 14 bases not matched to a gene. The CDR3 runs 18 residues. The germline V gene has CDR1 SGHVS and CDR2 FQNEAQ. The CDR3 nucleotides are TGTGCCAGCAGCTCCTCCGGGGGGGCCGCTTTAATCACCGGGGAGCTGTTTTTT. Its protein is CASSSSGGAALITGELFF.

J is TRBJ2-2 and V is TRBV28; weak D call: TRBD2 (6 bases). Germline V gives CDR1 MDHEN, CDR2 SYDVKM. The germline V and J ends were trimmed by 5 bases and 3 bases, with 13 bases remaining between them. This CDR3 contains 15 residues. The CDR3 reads CASSHRDLDTGELFF. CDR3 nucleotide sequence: TGTGCCAGCAGTCACCGGGACTTGGACACCGGGGAGCTGTTTTTT.

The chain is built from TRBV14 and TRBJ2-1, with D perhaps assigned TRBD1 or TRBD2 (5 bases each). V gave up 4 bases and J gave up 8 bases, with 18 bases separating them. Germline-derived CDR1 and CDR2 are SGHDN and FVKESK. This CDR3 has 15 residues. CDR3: CASSRSPGPWDEQFF. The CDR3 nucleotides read TGTGCCAGCAGCCGCTCTCCGGGACCTTGGGATGAGCAGTTCTTC.

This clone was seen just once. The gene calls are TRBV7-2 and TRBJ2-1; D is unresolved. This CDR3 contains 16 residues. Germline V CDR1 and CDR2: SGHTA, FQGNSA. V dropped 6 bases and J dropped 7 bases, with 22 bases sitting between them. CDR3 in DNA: TGTGCCAGCAGTCCCCCACCGGGTTTTTCCCCAAATGAGCAGTTCTTC. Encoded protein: CASSPPPGFSPNEQFF.

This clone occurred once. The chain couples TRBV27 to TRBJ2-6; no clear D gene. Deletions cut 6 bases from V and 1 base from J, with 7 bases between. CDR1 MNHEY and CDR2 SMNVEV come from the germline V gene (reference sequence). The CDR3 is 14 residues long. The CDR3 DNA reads TGTGCCAGCAGCTTGACTTCTGGGGCCAACGTCCTGACTTTC. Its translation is CASSLTSGANVLTF.

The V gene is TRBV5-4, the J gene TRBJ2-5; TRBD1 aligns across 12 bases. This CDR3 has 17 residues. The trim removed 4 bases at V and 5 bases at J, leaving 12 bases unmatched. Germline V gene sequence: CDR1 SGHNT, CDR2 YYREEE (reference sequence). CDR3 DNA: TGTGCCAGCAGCCTCTTCCGGGACAGGGGGCTTGGGGAGACCCAGTACTTC. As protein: CASSLFRDRGLGETQYF.

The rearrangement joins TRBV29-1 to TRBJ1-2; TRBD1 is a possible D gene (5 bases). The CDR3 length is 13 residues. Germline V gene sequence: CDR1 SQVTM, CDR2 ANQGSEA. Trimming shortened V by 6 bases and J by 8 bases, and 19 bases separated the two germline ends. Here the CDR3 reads CSVNRMAGRGYTF. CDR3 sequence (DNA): TGCAGCGTGAATCGCATGGCAGGGCGCGGCTACACCTTC.

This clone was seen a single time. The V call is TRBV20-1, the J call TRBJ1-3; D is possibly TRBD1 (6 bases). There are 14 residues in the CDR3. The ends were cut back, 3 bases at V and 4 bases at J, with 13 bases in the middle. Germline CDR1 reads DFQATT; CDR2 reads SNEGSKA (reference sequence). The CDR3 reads CSASKQGPGNTIYF. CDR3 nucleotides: TGCAGTGCTAGTAAACAGGGCCCCGGAAACACCATATATTTT.

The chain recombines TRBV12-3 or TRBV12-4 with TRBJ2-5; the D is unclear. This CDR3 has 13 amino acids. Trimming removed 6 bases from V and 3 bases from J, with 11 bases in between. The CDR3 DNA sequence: TGTGCCAGCAGCCTAGGACCTAAAGAGACCCAGTACTTC. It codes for CASSLGPKETQYF.

CDR3 sequence reads: CASSESQSNTGELFF. The CDR3 region has the DNA TGTGCCAGCAGTGAAAGTCAGTCAAACACCGGGGAGCTGTTTTTT. The V and J genes are TRBV2 and TRBJ2-2, with unresolved D. Germline CDR1 and CDR2: SNHLY and FYNNEI. V lost 2 bases, J lost 2 bases, and 9 bases lay in between. This CDR3 has 15 amino acids.

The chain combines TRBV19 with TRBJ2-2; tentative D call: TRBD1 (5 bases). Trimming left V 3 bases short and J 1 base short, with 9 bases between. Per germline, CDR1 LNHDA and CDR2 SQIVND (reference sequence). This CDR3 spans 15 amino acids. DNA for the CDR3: TGTGCCAGTAGTATCCTCAGGGTGAACACCGGGGAGCTGTTTTTT. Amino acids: CASSILRVNTGELFF.

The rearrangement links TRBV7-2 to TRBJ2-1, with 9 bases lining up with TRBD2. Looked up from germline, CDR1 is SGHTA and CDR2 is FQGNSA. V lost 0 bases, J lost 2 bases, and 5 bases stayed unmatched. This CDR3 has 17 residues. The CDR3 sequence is CASSLATTSGTYNEQFF. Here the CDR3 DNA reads TGTGCCAGCAGCTTAGCTACGACTAGCGGAACCTACAATGAGCAGTTCTTC.

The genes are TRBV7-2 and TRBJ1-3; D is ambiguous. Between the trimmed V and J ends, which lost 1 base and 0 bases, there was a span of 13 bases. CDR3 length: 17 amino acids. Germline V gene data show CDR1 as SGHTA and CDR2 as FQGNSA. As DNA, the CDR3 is TGTGCCAGCAGCTTAGTAGGAGGGCAGAGCTCTGGAAACACCATATATTTT. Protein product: CASSLVGGQSSGNTIYF.

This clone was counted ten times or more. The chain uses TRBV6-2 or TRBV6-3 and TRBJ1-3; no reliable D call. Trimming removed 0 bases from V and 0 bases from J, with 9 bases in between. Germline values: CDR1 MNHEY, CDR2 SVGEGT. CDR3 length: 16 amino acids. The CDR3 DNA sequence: TGTGCCAGCAGTTACTCGGAGGACCTCTCTGGAAACACCATATATTTT. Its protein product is CASSYSEDLSGNTIYF.

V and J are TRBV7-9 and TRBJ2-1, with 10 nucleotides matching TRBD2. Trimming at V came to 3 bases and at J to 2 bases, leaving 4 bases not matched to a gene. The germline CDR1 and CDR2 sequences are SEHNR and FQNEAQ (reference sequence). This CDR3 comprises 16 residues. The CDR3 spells CASSLRTSGAYNEQFF. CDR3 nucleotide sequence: TGTGCCAGCAGCTTGCGGACTAGCGGAGCCTACAATGAGCAGTTCTTC.

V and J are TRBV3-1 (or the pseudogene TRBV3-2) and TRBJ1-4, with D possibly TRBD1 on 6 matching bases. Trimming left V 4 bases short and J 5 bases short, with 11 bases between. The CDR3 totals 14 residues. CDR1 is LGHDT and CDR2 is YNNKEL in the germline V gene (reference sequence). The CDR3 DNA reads TGTGCCAGCAGCCGTCGGACAGTCAATGAAAAACTGTTTTTT. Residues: CASSRRTVNEKLFF.

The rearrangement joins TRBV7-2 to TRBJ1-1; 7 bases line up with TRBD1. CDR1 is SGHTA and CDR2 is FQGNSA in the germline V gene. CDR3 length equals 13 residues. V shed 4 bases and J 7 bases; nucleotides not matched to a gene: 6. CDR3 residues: CASSSRAGGEAFF. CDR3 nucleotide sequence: TGTGCCAGCAGCTCCCGGGCAGGGGGTGAAGCTTTCTTT.

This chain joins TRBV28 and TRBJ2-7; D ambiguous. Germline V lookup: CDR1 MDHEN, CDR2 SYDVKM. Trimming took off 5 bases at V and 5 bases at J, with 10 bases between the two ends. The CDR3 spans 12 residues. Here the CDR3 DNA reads TGTGCCAGCAGTGCCCACTTCGACGAGCAGTACTTC. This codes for CASSAHFDEQYF.

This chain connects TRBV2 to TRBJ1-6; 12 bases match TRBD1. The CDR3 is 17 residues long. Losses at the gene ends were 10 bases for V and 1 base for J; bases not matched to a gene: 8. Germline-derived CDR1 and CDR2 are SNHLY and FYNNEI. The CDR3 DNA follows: TGTGCCATAGGGACAGGGGGCCGCCGTTCCTATAATTCACCCCTCCACTTT. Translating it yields CAIGTGGRRSYNSPLHF.

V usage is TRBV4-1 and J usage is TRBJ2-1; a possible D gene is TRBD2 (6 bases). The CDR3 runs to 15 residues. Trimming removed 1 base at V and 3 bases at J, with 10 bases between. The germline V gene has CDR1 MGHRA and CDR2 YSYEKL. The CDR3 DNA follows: TGCGCCAGCAGCCAAGCAGAGGGAGGCTACAATGAGCAGTTCTTC. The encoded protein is CASSQAEGGYNEQFF.

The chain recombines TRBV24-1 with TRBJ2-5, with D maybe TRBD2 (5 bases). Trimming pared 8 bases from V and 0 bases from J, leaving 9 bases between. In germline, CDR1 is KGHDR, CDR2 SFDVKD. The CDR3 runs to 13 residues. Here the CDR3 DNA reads TGTGCCACCATAAAAGCGGACCAAGAGACCCAGTACTTC. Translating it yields CATIKADQETQYF.

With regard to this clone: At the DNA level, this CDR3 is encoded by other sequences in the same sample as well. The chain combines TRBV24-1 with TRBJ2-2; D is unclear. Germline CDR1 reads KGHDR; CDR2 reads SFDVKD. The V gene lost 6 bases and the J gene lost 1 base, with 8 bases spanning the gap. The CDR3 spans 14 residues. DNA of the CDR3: TGTGCCACCAGTCCCTCGAGGAACACCGGGGAGCTGTTTTTT. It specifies CATSPSRNTGELFF.

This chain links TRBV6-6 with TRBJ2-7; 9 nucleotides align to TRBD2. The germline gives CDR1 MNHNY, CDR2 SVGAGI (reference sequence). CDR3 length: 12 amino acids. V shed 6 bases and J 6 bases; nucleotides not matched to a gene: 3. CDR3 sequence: CASRGLASEQYF. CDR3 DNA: TGTGCCAGCAGGGGACTAGCCAGCGAGCAGTACTTC.

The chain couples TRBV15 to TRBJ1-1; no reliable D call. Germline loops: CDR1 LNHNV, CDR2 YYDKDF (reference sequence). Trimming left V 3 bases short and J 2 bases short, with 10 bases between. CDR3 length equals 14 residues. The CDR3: CATSSLLLNTEAFF. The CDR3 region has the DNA TGTGCCACCAGCAGTTTACTCCTTAACACTGAAGCTTTCTTT.

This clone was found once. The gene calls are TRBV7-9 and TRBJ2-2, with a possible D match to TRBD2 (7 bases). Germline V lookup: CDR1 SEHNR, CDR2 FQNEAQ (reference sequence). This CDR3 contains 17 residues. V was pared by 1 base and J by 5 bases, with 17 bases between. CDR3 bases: TGTGCCAGCAGCTTAGGGCTCGGGGGGCCGGGGACCGGGGAGCTGTTTTTT. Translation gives CASSLGLGGPGTGELFF.

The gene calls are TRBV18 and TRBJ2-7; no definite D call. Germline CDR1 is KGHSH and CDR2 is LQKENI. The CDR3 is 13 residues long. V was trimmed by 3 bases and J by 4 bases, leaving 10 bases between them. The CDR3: CASSPPGEYEQYF. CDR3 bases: TGTGCCAGCTCACCGCCCGGAGAATACGAGCAGTACTTC.